The 2 T cell receptor beta chains reported below all come from one sample, sequenced in a study of T cells in narcolepsy. The data were produced by immunoSEQ multiplex PCR, yet TCRdb's version contains in-frame clones alone and is incomplete. The sample records about 34,000 clones, 82% being singletons. Sequenced input: CD45RA- memory CD4+ T cells from PBMCs. All receptors derive from a human donor with narcolepsy.

The chain uses TRBV28 and TRBJ1-2, with a weak D call TRBD1 (5 bases). The CDR3 is made up of 14 amino acids. Germline V gene sequence: CDR1 MDHEN, CDR2 SYDVKM. Deletions cut 8 bases from V and 1 base from J, with 14 bases between. The CDR3 DNA follows: TGTGCCAGCCGAAGAATGAGGGGTAACTATGGCTACACCTTC. This gives the protein CASRRMRGNYGYTF.

This chain uses TRBV7-2 with TRBJ2-7; D might be TRBD1 (5 bases). Per the germline V gene, CDR1 is SGHTA and CDR2 is FQGNSA. The V gene lost 11 bases and the J gene lost 5 bases, with 16 bases spanning the gap. This CDR3 comprises 12 residues. The CDR3 DNA reads as TGTGCCGGACAAGGGGAAAGCGACGAGCAGTACTTC. It encodes CAGQGESDEQYF.